This entry features one T cell receptor beta chain sequence. The data originate from a study of blood T cell repertoires in COVID-19. Study at large: Researchers got acute and convalescent COVID-19 samples from the United States, Italy and Spain.

V lost 6 bases to trimming and J lost 4 bases; unmatched junction nucleotides: 6. Germline CDR1 and CDR2: MDHEN and SYDVKM. The CDR3 runs 14 residues. Recruitment covered about 25 US areas and drew participants whose ages spanned roughly 18 to 100 years. Exposed volunteers were people who met a COVID-19 case within 2 weeks before study entry. Per the original data handling: From reference gene primer amplification, estimates of nucleated cell counts were derived. Sequencing was performed with immunoSEQ multiplex PCR; in TCRdb, only in-frame clones are kept and a portion is missing. The D gene and trimming were derived from the DNA, and the V and J assignments and clone size from that table. The sample includes 200,000 to 300,000 clones, roughly 88% seen only once; the top ten take around 3.1%.

This clonotype was obtained from a woman aged 40 to 50 who had been exposed to COVID-19. The V call is TRBV28, the J call TRBJ1-1; 9 bases are shared with TRBD1. The sample was PBMCs or T cells enriched from blood (not recorded which). Here the CDR3 reads CASRGTGPSTEAFF. CDR3 DNA: TGTGCCAGCAGGGGGACAGGGCCGAGCACTGAAGCTTTCTTT.